The 8 T cell receptor beta chains presented below share a single source sample, sequenced in a study of identifying expanded T cells in peripheral blood. Assay used: immunoSEQ multiplex PCR; TCRdb lists only in-frame clones, some missing. The table lists some 100,000 clones, roughly 85% of them singletons, with roughly a sixth in the top ten. What was sequenced was blood. The source of these receptors is a person aged 18 to 70 in good health.

The chain employs TRBV6-5 and TRBJ2-7, with unresolved D. This CDR3 has 14 residues. The germline V gene has CDR1 MNHEY and CDR2 SVGAGI. Trimming stripped 5 bases from V and 0 bases from J, with 11 bases between. In DNA, the CDR3 is TGTGCCAGCAGTAGGTCTGGCCGCTCCTACGAGCAGTACTTC. This codes for CASSRSGRSYEQYF.

This chain joins TRBV6-1 and TRBJ1-5, with D hard to call. In germline, CDR1 is MNHNS, CDR2 SASEGT. The CDR3 spans 13 residues. V dropped 3 bases and J dropped 3 bases, with 6 bases sitting between them. For the CDR3, the DNA is TGTGCCAGCAGTGATTCGTACAATCAGCCCCAGCATTTT. Amino acids: CASSDSYNQPQHF.

The chain is built from TRBV7-2 and TRBJ2-5; 9 bases are a match to TRBD1. V dropped 5 bases and J dropped 5; count of bases not matched to a gene: 12. Per the germline V gene, CDR1 is SGHTA and CDR2 is FQGNSA. The CDR3 runs to 16 residues. CDR3 DNA sequence: TGTGCCAGCAGCGCCAACCAACAGGGGGCTGGGGAGACCCAGTACTTC. Translated, it gives CASSANQQGAGETQYF.

The V gene is TRBV5-5, the J gene TRBJ2-2; D unresolved. The CDR3 loop spans 13 amino acids. Germline V gives CDR1 SGHKS, CDR2 YYEKEE (reference sequence). V was pared by 1 base and J by 4 bases, with 5 bases between. This CDR3 reads CASSLSGTGELFF. The CDR3 bases are TGTGCCAGCAGCTTGTCAGGCACCGGGGAGCTGTTTTTT.

The chain is built from TRBV7-6 and TRBJ2-7, with D possibly TRBD2 on 5 matching bases. The CDR3 loop spans 14 amino acids. The ends were cut back, 2 bases at V and 3 bases at J, with 11 bases in the middle. CDR1 SGHVS and CDR2 FNYEAQ come from the germline V gene. The CDR3 reads CASSLRPAGYEQYF. The CDR3 DNA follows: TGTGCCAGCAGCTTACGACCGGCGGGCTACGAGCAGTACTTC.

This chain connects TRBV7-2 to TRBJ1-6, with 7 bases fitting TRBD1. Germline CDR1 is SGHTA and CDR2 is FQGNSA. The CDR3 is made up of 14 amino acids. J was trimmed by 6 bases and V by 4 bases; bases with no gene match: 3. CDR3 residues: CASSSRQGNSPLHF. The DNA of the CDR3 is TGTGCCAGCAGCTCTAGACAGGGTAATTCACCCCTCCACTTT. Supplemented by reference TRBV7-2 and TRBJ1-6, the full variable domain reads GAGVSQSPSNKVTEKGKDVELRCDPISGHTALYWYRQSLGQGLEFLIYFQGNSAPDKSGLPSDRFSAERTGGSVSTLTIQRTQQEDSAVYLCASSSRQGNSPLHFGNGTRLTVT.

This chain uses TRBV4-3 with TRBJ1-4; D remains ambiguous. This CDR3 comprises 16 residues. V was pared by 4 bases and J by 0 bases, with 12 bases between. Germline V gives CDR1 LGHNA, CDR2 YSLEER. The CDR3 nucleotides read TGCGCCAGCAGCCGTAAAAATGCCGCAACTAATGAAAAACTGTTTTTT. It translates to CASSRKNAATNEKLFF.

J is TRBJ1-2 and V is TRBV6-5; 7 bases align to TRBD1. J lost 0 bases, V lost 7 bases, and 5 bases had no gene match. Per the germline V gene, CDR1 is MNHEY and CDR2 is SVGAGI. The CDR3 is 14 residues long. DNA for the CDR3: TGTGCCAGCATCAACAGGGGTTCTAACTATGGCTACACCTTC. This gives the protein CASINRGSNYGYTF.